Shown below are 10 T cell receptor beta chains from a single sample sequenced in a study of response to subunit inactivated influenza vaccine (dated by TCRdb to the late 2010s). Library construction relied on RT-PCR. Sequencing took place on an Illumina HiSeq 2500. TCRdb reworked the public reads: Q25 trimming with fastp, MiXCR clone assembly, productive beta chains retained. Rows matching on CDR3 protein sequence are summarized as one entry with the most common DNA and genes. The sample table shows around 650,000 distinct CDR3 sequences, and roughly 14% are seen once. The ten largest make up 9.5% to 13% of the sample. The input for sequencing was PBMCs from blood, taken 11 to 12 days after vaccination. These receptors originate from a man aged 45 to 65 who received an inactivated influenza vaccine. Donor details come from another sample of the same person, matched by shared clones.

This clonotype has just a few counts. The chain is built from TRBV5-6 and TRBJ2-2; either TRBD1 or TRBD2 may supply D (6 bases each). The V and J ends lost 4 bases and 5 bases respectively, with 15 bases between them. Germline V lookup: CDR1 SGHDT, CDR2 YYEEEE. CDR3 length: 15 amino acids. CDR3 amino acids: CASSGGPVMTGELFF. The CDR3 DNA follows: TGTGCCAGCAGCGGGGGGCCGGTGATGACCGGGGAGCTGTTTTTT. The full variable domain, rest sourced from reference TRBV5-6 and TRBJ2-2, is DAGVTQSPTHLIKTRGQQVTLRCSPKSGHDTVSWYQQALGQGPQFIFQYYEEEERQRGNFPDRFSGHQFPNYSSELNVNALLLGDSALYLCASSGGPVMTGELFFGEGSRLTVL.

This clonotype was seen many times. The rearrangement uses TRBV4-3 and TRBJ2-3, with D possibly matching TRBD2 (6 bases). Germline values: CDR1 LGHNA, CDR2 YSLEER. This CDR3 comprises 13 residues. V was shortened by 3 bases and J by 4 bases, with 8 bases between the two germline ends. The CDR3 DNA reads TGCGCCAGCAGCCACCGGGGGTCAGATACGCAGTATTTT. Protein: CASSHRGSDTQYF.

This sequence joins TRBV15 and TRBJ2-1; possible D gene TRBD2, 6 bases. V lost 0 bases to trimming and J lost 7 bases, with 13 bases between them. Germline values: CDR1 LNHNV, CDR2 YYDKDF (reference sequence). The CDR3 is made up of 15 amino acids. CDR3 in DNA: TGTGCCACCAGCAGAGACCAGGGACTCTTGAATGAGCAGTTCTTC. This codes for CATSRDQGLLNEQFF. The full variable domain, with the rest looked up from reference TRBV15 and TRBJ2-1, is DAMVIQNPRYQVTQFGKPVTLSCSQTLNHNVMYWYQQKSSQAPKLLFHYYDKDFNNEADTPDNFQSRRPNTSFCFLDIRSPGLGDTAMYLCATSRDQGLLNEQFFGPGTRLTVL.

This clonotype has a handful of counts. The CDR3 is CASSPGRTVYGYTF. Here the CDR3 DNA reads TGTGCCAGCTCACCCGGAAGGACAGTCTATGGCTACACCTTC. This chain uses TRBV18 with TRBJ1-2; tentatively, D is TRBD1 (6 bases). The length of the CDR3 is 14 residues. With 3 bases removed from V and 4 bases from J, the gap between germline ends came to 12 bases. CDR1 KGHSH and CDR2 LQKENI come from the germline V gene. The variable domain in full, with the rest retrieved from reference TRBV18 and TRBJ1-2, is NAGVMQNPRHLVRRRGQEARLRCSPMKGHSHVYWYRQLPEEGLKFMVYLQKENIIDESGMPKERFSAEFPKEGPSILRIQQVVRGDSAAYFCASSPGRTVYGYTFGSGTRLTVV.

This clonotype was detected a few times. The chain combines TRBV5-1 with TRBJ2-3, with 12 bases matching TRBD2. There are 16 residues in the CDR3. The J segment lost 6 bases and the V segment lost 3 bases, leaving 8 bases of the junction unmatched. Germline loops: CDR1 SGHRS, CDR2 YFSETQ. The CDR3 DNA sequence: TGCGCCAGCAGCTCCGGACTAGCGGGGAATCCTGATACGCAGTATTTT. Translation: CASSSGLAGNPDTQYF.

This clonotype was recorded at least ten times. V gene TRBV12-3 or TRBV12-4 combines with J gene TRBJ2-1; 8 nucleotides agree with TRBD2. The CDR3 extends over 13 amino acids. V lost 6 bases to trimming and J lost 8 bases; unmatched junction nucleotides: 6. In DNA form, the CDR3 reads TGTGCCAGCAGGCGAGCGGGAGTCCATGAGCAGTTCTTC. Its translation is CASRRAGVHEQFF.

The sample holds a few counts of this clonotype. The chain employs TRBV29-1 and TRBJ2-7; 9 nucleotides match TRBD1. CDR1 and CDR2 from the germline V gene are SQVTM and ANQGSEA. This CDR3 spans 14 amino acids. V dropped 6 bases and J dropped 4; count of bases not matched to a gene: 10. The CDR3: CSVTGQGIPYEQYF. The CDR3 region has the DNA TGCAGCGTAACGGGACAGGGTATTCCGTACGAGCAGTACTTC.

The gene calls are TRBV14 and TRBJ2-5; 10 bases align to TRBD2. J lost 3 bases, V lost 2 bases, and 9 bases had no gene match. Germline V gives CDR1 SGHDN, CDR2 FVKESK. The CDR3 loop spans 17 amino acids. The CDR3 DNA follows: TGTGCCAGCAGCCAATTACCTAGCGGGAGCCCAAAAGAGACCCAGTACTTC. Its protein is CASSQLPSGSPKETQYF.

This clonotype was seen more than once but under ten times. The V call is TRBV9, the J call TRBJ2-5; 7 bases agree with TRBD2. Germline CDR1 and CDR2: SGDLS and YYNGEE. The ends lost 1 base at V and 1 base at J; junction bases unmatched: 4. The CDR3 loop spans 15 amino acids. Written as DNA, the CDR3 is TGTGCCAGCAGCGTAACAGCGGGGTCCCAAGAGACCCAGTACTTC. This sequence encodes CASSVTAGSQETQYF.

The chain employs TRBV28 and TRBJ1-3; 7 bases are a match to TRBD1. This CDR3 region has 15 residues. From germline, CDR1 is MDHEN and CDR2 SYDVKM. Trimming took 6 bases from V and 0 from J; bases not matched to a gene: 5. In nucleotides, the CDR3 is TGTGCCAGCAGGACCCGGGACAGCTCTGGAAACACCATATATTTT. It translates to CASRTRDSSGNTIYF.